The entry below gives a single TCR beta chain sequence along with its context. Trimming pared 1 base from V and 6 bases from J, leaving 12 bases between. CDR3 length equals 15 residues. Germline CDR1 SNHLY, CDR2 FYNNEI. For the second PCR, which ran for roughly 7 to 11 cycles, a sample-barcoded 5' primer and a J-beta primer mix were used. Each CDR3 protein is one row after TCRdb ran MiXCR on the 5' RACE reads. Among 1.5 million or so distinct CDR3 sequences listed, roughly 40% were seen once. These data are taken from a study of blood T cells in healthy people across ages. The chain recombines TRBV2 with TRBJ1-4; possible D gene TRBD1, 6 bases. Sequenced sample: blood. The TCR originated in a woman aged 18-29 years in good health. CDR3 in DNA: TGTGCCAGCAGTGAAGATGGACAGACTTATGAAAAACTGTTTTTT. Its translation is CASSEDGQTYEKLFF.